This T cell receptor (beta chain) was profiled in a study of OX40 agonist ivuxolimab in advanced cancers. Across the whole study: Intravenous ivuxolimab at 0.01 to 10 mg/kg was given to patients every 2 weeks. Males comprised 70% to 85% of the group, whose mean age was 60 years (range about 23 to 80).

Any history of autoimmune disease or systemic immunosuppression disqualified patients. Findings of the study overall: In the 0.1 to 3.0 mg/kg range, CD4+ and CD8+ blood T cells had expanded clonally by week 6.

For this clone: The antigen remains undetermined.

V was pared by 0 bases and J by 7 bases, with 11 bases between. From germline, CDR1 is SGHRS and CDR2 YFSETQ. The CDR3 sequence is 14 residues long. Libraries were prepared by immunoSEQ multiplex PCR; TCRdb keeps only in-frame clonotypes and omits some of them. The data contain roughly 92,000 clones, 75% to 95% of them singletons. Sequencing was performed on CD4+ or CD8+ T cells sorted from blood, taken in a trial of the OX40 agonist ivuxolimab. V and J are TRBV5-1 and TRBJ1-5; D gene unclear. This clonotype was sampled from an adult with an advanced solid tumor such as melanoma, head and neck, liver or kidney cancer. CDR3 sequence: CASSLGEGVQPQHF. As DNA, the CDR3 is TGCGCCAGCAGCTTGGGGGAGGGCGTGCAGCCCCAGCATTTT.